The 29 T cell receptor beta chains below all came from one sample that was sequenced in a study of OX40 agonist ivuxolimab in advanced cancers. Assay: immunoSEQ multiplex PCR; the TCRdb copy retains only in-frame clones and omits some. The profile shows about 94,000 clones, more than 75% of them singletons. This specimen consisted of CD4+ or CD8+ T cells sorted from blood, obtained in a trial of the OX40 agonist ivuxolimab. The receptors come from an adult with an advanced solid tumor such as melanoma, head and neck, liver or kidney cancer.

The J gene is TRBJ1-2, the V gene TRBV12-5; 7 bases align to TRBD1. V dropped 8 bases and J dropped 8; count of bases not matched to a gene: 17. The CDR3 sequence is 15 residues long. Germline-derived CDR1 and CDR2 are LGHNT and FRNRAP. The CDR3 DNA sequence: TGTGCTAGTACCTGGGACCAGGGGGACATTTACGGCTACACCTTC. This gives the protein CASTWDQGDIYGYTF.

The CDR3 nucleotides are TGTGCCAGCAGTGTAACGAGACAGGGACGAGAGACCCAGTACTTC. Translating it yields CASSVTRQGRETQYF. This chain joins TRBV6-1 and TRBJ2-5, with 7 bases identical to TRBD1. Germline CDR1 and CDR2: MNHNS and SASEGT. The CDR3 has 15 residues. J gave up 4 bases and V 4 bases, and 9 bases lay outside the gene matches.

This chain joins TRBV5-4 and TRBJ2-6, with D unresolved. Between the trimmed V and J ends, which lost 4 bases and 0 bases, there was a span of 5 bases. Germline-derived CDR1 and CDR2 are SGHNT and YYREEE (reference sequence). The CDR3 consists of 14 residues. The CDR3: CASSDSSGANVLTF. In nucleotides, the CDR3 is TGTGCCAGCAGCGATAGCTCTGGGGCCAACGTCCTGACTTTC.

The chain carries TRBV18 and TRBJ1-1; tentatively, D is TRBD1 (5 bases). The CDR3 has 12 residues. Germline CDR1 reads KGHSH; CDR2 reads LQKENI. V was pared by 4 bases and J by 3 bases, with 6 bases between. The CDR3 region is CASSRGDTEAFF. CDR3 bases: TGTGCCAGCTCACGGGGGGACACTGAAGCTTTCTTT. Filled out from reference TRBV18 and TRBJ1-1, the complete variable domain reads NAGVMQNPRHLVRRRGQEARLRCSPMKGHSHVYWYRQLPEEGLKFMVYLQKENIIDESGMPKERFSAEFPKEGPSILRIQQVVRGDSAAYFCASSRGDTEAFFGQGTRLTVV.

This chain connects TRBV5-1 to TRBJ2-3; weak D call: TRBD1 (6 bases). In germline, CDR1 is SGHRS, CDR2 YFSETQ. Between the trimmed V and J ends, which lost 3 bases and 2 bases, there was a span of 19 bases. The CDR3 has 17 amino acids. Here the CDR3 DNA reads TGCGCCAGCAGCTCCGCCGTCGGACAGCTACCCACAGATACGCAGTATTTT. It is translated as CASSSAVGQLPTDTQYF.

The chain couples TRBV2 to TRBJ2-2, with 11 bases that match TRBD2. Germline assignment: CDR1 SNHLY and CDR2 FYNNEI. The V gene end was trimmed by 10 bases and the J gene end by 7 bases; junction bases not matched to a gene: 8. The CDR3 extends over 14 amino acids. DNA for the CDR3: TGTGCCATTGGGACTAGCGGATGGGGCGGGGAGCTGTTTTTT. This encodes CAIGTSGWGGELFF. The whole variable domain, remainder taken from reference TRBV2 and TRBJ2-2, is EPEVTQTPSHQVTQMGQEVILRCVPISNHLYFYWYRQILGQKVEFLVSFYNNEISEKSEIFDDQFSVERPDGSNFTLKIRSTKLEDSAMYFCAIGTSGWGGELFFGEGSRLTVL.

V is TRBV7-9 and J is TRBJ1-6, with no clear D. The CDR3 is 14 amino acids. The V gene's germline CDR1 is SEHNR and CDR2 FQNEAQ (reference sequence). Trimming stripped 1 base from V and 7 bases from J, with 8 bases between. CDR3 DNA: TGTGCCAGCAGCTTAGTGGGGTCAAATTCACCCCTCCACTTT. This gives the protein CASSLVGSNSPLHF.

In this sample, this clone turned up a few times. The chain links TRBV11-2 to TRBJ2-5; maybe TRBD2 (6 bases). The CDR3 length is 13 residues. Germline lookup yields CDR1 SGHAT and CDR2 FQNNGV. V was cut by 1 base and J by 5 bases, with 8 bases left in between. The CDR3 sequence: CASSLGLGETQYF. CDR3 coding DNA: TGTGCCAGCAGCTTAGGACTAGGGGAGACCCAGTACTTC.

The rearrangement links TRBV6-6 to TRBJ2-2; 8 bases agree with TRBD2. The CDR3 has 16 residues. Losses at the gene ends were 6 bases for V and 6 bases for J; bases not matched to a gene: 12. Germline assignment: CDR1 MNHNY and CDR2 SVGAGI (reference sequence). CDR3 in amino acids: CASSRLFGGAAGELFF. The CDR3 DNA is TGTGCCAGCAGCCGCCTCTTCGGGGGGGCGGCCGGGGAGCTGTTTTTT.

V gene TRBV7-8 combines with J gene TRBJ1-5; TRBD1 agrees at 7 bases. Germline trimming cut 0 bases from V and 5 bases from J; bases unmatched to any gene: 16. Germline loops: CDR1 SGHVS, CDR2 FQNEAQ. The CDR3 is 19 amino acids. The CDR3 DNA is TGTGCCAGCAGCTTAGCCCCTATGCAAACGACAGGGTCCTATCAGCCCCAGCATTTT. Translation: CASSLAPMQTTGSYQPQHF. The full variable domain, its missing parts supplied by reference TRBV7-8 and TRBJ1-5, is GAGVSQSPRYKVAKRGQDVALRCDPISGHVSLFWYQQALGQGPEFLTYFQNEAQLDKSGLPSDRFFAERPEGSVSTLKIQRTQQEDSAVYLCASSLAPMQTTGSYQPQHFGDGTRLSIL.

V and J are TRBV7-9 and TRBJ1-1, with TRBD1 as a possible D gene (6 bases). The V gene lost 5 bases and the J gene lost 0 bases, with 16 bases spanning the gap. The CDR3 sequence is 16 residues long. CDR1 is SEHNR, CDR2 FQNEAQ, per germline (reference sequence). The CDR3 protein is CASSPHRDMLNTEAFF. The CDR3 nucleotides are TGTGCCAGCAGCCCCCACAGGGATATGTTGAACACTGAAGCTTTCTTT. The full variable domain, in which reference TRBV7-9 and TRBJ1-1 provide the parts outside the CDR3, is DTGVSQNPRHKITKRGQNVTFRCDPISEHNRLYWYRQTLGQGPEFLTYFQNEAQLEKSRLLSDRFSAERPKGSFSTLEIQRTEQGDSAMYLCASSPHRDMLNTEAFFGQGTRLTVV.

The chain employs TRBV15 and TRBJ2-5; 10 nucleotides agree with TRBD2. Trimming took 5 bases from V and 2 from J; bases not matched to a gene: 14. This CDR3 region has 18 residues. Looked up from germline, CDR1 is LNHNV and CDR2 is YYDKDF (reference sequence). The CDR3 spells CATSRSMRAGGIQETQYF. The CDR3 DNA reads as TGTGCCACCAGCCGTTCAATGAGAGCGGGGGGGATACAAGAGACCCAGTACTTC.

The sample holds a few counts of this clone. This rearrangement joins TRBV5-1 to TRBJ2-7; 12 nucleotides agree with TRBD1. Germline assignment: CDR1 SGHRS and CDR2 YFSETQ. The CDR3 has 18 amino acids. The V gene end was trimmed by 2 bases and the J gene end by 1 base; junction bases not matched to a gene: 10. This CDR3 reads CASSFRGTGGLWSYEQYF. CDR3 sequence (DNA): TGCGCCAGCAGCTTTAGGGGGACAGGGGGCCTTTGGTCCTACGAGCAGTACTTC.

The V and J genes are TRBV6-5 and TRBJ2-7; tentatively, D is TRBD1 (6 bases). CDR1 MNHEY and CDR2 SVGAGI come from the germline V gene. The V end lost 6 bases, the J end lost 2 bases, and 11 bases lay between the germline ends. The CDR3 loop spans 13 amino acids. CDR3 nucleotides: TGTGCCAGCAGATCCGACAGGACCTACGAGCAGTACTTC. The encoded protein is CASRSDRTYEQYF.

The CDR3 sequence is CAWSPGTGNEKLFF. CDR3 coding DNA: TGTGCCTGGAGTCCCGGGACAGGAAATGAAAAACTGTTTTTT. The J gene is TRBJ1-4, the V gene TRBV30; 8 bases line up with TRBD1. The CDR3 consists of 14 residues. V gave up 2 bases and J gave up 5 bases; unmatched junction bases: 4. Germline assignment: CDR1 GTSNPN and CDR2 SVGIG (reference sequence).

V is TRBV19 and J is TRBJ1-5; the D is unclear. Trimming stripped 3 bases from V and 2 bases from J, with 17 bases between. The V gene's germline CDR1 is LNHDA and CDR2 SQIVND (reference sequence). This CDR3 spans 17 amino acids. The CDR3 sequence: CASSIRTPTWGNQPQHF. In DNA, the CDR3 is TGTGCCAGTAGTATCCGGACCCCAACCTGGGGCAATCAGCCCCAGCATTTT.

This rearrangement joins TRBV27 to TRBJ1-1; D possibly corresponds to TRBD1 (5 bases). This CDR3 spans 13 amino acids. Germline V gene sequence: CDR1 MNHEY, CDR2 SMNVEV (reference sequence). Trimming stripped 2 bases from V and 3 bases from J, with 7 bases between. The CDR3 nucleotides are TGTGCCAGCAGTTTACAGGGCTACACTGAAGCTTTCTTT. Protein sequence: CASSLQGYTEAFF.

DNA for the CDR3: TGTGCCAGCAGCTTCAGACAGATCGCAAATCAGCCCCAGCATTTT. Its translation: CASSFRQIANQPQHF. The chain uses TRBV5-8 and TRBJ1-5, with TRBD1 as a possible D gene (5 bases). The length of the CDR3 is 15 residues. CDR1 is SGHTS, CDR2 YDEGEE, per germline. V lost 2 bases and J lost 4, with 13 bases in between.

J is TRBJ2-2 and V is TRBV5-1; 11 nucleotides match TRBD2. CDR3 length: 19 amino acids. J lost 0 bases, V lost 0 bases, and 7 bases had no gene match. Germline V gene data show CDR1 as SGHRS and CDR2 as YFSETQ. The CDR3 protein is CASSLVGTSGFANTGELFF. CDR3 in DNA: TGCGCCAGCAGCTTGGTTGGGACTAGCGGTTTCGCGAACACCGGGGAGCTGTTTTTT.

The chain uses TRBV5-1 and TRBJ2-5; 8 nucleotides agree with TRBD2. This CDR3 has 19 amino acids. Per germline, CDR1 SGHRS and CDR2 YFSETQ. The ends lost 4 bases at V and 3 bases at J; junction bases unmatched: 20. The chain's CDR3 is CASSPLSGGPPGRKETQYF. CDR3 coding DNA: TGCGCCAGCAGCCCCCTCAGCGGGGGCCCCCCCGGGAGAAAAGAGACCCAGTACTTC.

The chain joins TRBV5-1 to TRBJ1-2, with D possibly TRBD1 on 5 matching bases. Between the trimmed V and J ends, which lost 4 bases and 2 bases, there was a span of 9 bases. CDR3 length: 13 amino acids. Germline CDR1 SGHRS, CDR2 YFSETQ. In DNA form, the CDR3 reads TGCGCCAGCAGCGAATGGGACAACTATGGCTACACCTTC. It encodes CASSEWDNYGYTF.

V usage is TRBV11-2 and J usage is TRBJ2-1, with D maybe TRBD1 (6 bases). CDR3 length: 14 amino acids. Germline V lookup: CDR1 SGHAT, CDR2 FQNNGV. The V and J ends lost 3 bases and 9 bases respectively, with 15 bases between them. CDR3 protein: CASSFSGDLGEQFF. The CDR3 nucleotides are TGTGCCAGCAGCTTTTCAGGGGATCTTGGTGAGCAGTTCTTC.

The gene calls are TRBV7-8 and TRBJ2-3; either TRBD1 or TRBD2 may supply D (5 bases each). Germline CDR1 and CDR2: SGHVS and FQNEAQ. Trimming shortened V by 2 bases and J by 4 bases, and 10 bases separated the two germline ends. CDR3 length equals 14 residues. The CDR3 DNA is TGTGCCAGCAGCTTATTCCAGGGAGCAGATACGCAGTATTTT. Amino acid sequence: CASSLFQGADTQYF.

The chain joins TRBV6-1 to TRBJ2-7; TRBD1 might be the D (5 bases). This CDR3 has 16 amino acids. The V end lost 4 bases, the J end lost 4 bases, and 20 bases lay between the germline ends. From germline, CDR1 is MNHNS and CDR2 SASEGT. CDR3 sequence (DNA): TGTGCCAGCAGTGCAACCTCCAGGGCGCTGTATTACGAGCAGTACTTC. Its protein is CASSATSRALYYEQYF.

The chain employs TRBV7-2 and TRBJ2-2; no reliable D call. Germline CDR1 is SGHTA and CDR2 is FQGNSA. The germline V and J ends were trimmed by 1 base and 0 bases, with 6 bases remaining between them. The CDR3 spans 15 residues. DNA for the CDR3: TGTGCCAGCAGCTTAGGGCAGACGAACACCGGGGAGCTGTTTTTT. As protein: CASSLGQTNTGELFF.

V usage is TRBV10-3 and J usage is TRBJ2-7; D gene ambiguous. The CDR3 has 14 amino acids. The germline V gene encodes CDR1 ENHRY and CDR2 SYGVKD. V lost 7 bases and J 1 base, leaving 14 bases between the germline ends. The CDR3 sequence: CAINDIPNSYEQYF. The CDR3 DNA reads as TGTGCCATCAACGATATCCCCAATTCCTACGAGCAGTACTTC.

The J gene is TRBJ2-1, the V gene TRBV11-2; a weak D match, TRBD2 (7 bases). The length of the CDR3 is 16 residues. The V and J ends lost 1 base and 12 bases respectively, with 22 bases between them. Germline CDR1 reads SGHAT; CDR2 reads FQNNGV. DNA of the CDR3: TGTGCCAGCAGCTTAGGTCTGGCTAGGGGGGGAACCGGGCAGTTCTTC. Translating gives CASSLGLARGGTGQFF.

This rearrangement joins TRBV6-1 to TRBJ2-2; 8 bases line up with TRBD2. J lost 6 bases, V lost 4 bases, and 4 bases had no gene match. This CDR3 is 14 amino acids long. The germline gives CDR1 MNHNS, CDR2 SASEGT. CDR3 sequence reads: CASSATTSAGELFF. The CDR3 bases are TGTGCCAGCAGTGCCACGACTAGCGCCGGGGAGCTGTTTTTT.

V usage is TRBV27 and J usage is TRBJ1-1, with D perhaps matching TRBD1 (5 bases). Germline CDR1 reads MNHEY; CDR2 reads SMNVEV (reference sequence). The CDR3 covers 13 residues. Trimming removed 4 bases at V and 1 base at J, with 7 bases between. In DNA form, the CDR3 reads TGTGCCAGCAGTTACAGGCCGAACACTGAAGCTTTCTTT. Amino acids: CASSYRPNTEAFF.